One sample yielded the 2 T cell receptor beta chains listed below, sequenced in a study of STAT5B mutations in CD4+ large granular lymphocyte leukemia. Sequencing was performed with immunoSEQ multiplex PCR; in TCRdb, only in-frame clones are kept and a portion is missing. The repertoire holds approximately 40,000 clones, with 70% to 85% as singletons. Sequencing was performed on CD4+ T cells from blood buffy coats. The source of these receptors is a human donor in good health.

In this sample, this clone turned up a few times. The chain couples TRBV30 to TRBJ1-6; 9 positions agree with TRBD1. Trimming cost V 4 bases and J 7 bases; bases outside gene matches: 5. Per germline, CDR1 GTSNPN and CDR2 SVGIG (reference sequence). The CDR3 runs 14 residues. Here the CDR3 DNA reads TGTGCCTGGACCCAGGACAGGGGAAATTCACCCCTCCACTTT. It encodes CAWTQDRGNSPLHF.

The V and J genes are TRBV19 and TRBJ2-2, with D hard to call. Germline CDR1 is LNHDA and CDR2 is SQIVND (reference sequence). V was pared by 6 bases and J by 1 base, with 9 bases between. The CDR3 runs to 14 residues. CDR3 loop: CASRLTLNTGELFF. The CDR3 region has the DNA TGTGCCAGTAGACTTACCTTGAACACCGGGGAGCTGTTTTTT.